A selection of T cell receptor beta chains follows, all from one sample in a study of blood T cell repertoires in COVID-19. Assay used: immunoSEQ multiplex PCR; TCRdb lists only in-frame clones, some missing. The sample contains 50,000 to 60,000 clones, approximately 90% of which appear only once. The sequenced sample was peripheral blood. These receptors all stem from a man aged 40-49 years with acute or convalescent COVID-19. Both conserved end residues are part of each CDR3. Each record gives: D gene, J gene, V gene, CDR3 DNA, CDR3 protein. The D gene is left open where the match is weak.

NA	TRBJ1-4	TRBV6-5	TGTGCCAGCAGTCCCCGAGGAGGGATTAATGAAAAACTGTTTTTT	CASSPRGGINEKLFF
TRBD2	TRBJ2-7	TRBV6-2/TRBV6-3	TGTGCCAGCAGTTACCATACTCCGGGACTAGCGGGAGTCCGTACCTACGAGCAGTACTTC	CASSYHTPGLAGVRTYEQYF
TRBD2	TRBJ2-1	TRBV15	TGTGCCACCAGTGGGACTAGCGGGAGATTCATACGGAATGAGCAGTTCTTC	CATSGTSGRFIRNEQFF
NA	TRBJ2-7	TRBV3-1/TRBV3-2	TGTGCCAGCAGCCAAGGACAGGCAAAGAGGGGCGAGTACTTC	CASSQGQAKRGEYF
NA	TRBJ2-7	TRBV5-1	TGCGCCAGCAGCTTAAAGGGAGCCTCCGAGCAGTACTTC	CASSLKGASEQYF
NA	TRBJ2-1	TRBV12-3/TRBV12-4	TGTGCCAGCAGTTTTGATCAGGAGCAGTTCTTC	CASSFDQEQFF
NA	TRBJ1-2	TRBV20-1	TGCAGTGCTAGTGAACAGGTAGCCTATGGCTACACCTTC	CSASEQVAYGYTF
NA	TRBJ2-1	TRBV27	TGTGCCAGCAGTCAGGACTCATCCCACAATGAGCAGTTCTTC	CASSQDSSHNEQFF
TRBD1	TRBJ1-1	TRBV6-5	TGTGCCAGCAGTTACAGGGGGCGAGACACTGAAGCTTTCTTT	CASSYRGRDTEAFF
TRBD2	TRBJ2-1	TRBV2	TGTGCCAGCGAAAGCGGGAGGTCCAACAATGAGCAGTTCTTC	CASESGRSNNEQFF
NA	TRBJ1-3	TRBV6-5	TGTGCCAGCAGTTACACAGGCCGGGCCTCTGGAAACACCATATATTTT	CASSYTGRASGNTIYF
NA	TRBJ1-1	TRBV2	TGTGCCAGCAGTTTGGGTCTCGGGGACACTGAAGCTTTCTTT	CASSLGLGDTEAFF